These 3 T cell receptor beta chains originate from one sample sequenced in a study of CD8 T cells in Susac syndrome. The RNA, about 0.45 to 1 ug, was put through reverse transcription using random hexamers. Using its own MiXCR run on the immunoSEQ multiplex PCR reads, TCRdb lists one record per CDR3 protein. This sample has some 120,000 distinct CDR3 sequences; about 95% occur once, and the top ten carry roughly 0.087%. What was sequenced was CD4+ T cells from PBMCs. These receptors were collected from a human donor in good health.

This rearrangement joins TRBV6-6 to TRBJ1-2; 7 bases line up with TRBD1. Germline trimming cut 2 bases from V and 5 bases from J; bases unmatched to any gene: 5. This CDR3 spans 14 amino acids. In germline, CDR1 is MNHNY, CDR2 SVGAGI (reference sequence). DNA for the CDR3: TGTGCCAGCAGTTACGCGACAGGGATGTATGGCTACACCTTC. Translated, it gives CASSYATGMYGYTF.

In DNA form, the CDR3 reads TGTGCCAGCAGCTTAGCAGGGGGGCGAACTGAAGCTTTCTTT. Amino acids: CASSLAGGRTEAFF. The chain uses TRBV7-2 and TRBJ1-1; D perhaps matches TRBD1 (6 bases). V lost 0 bases and J 5 bases, leaving 10 bases between the germline ends. The germline CDR1 and CDR2 sequences are SGHTA and FQGNSA. CDR3 length equals 14 residues.

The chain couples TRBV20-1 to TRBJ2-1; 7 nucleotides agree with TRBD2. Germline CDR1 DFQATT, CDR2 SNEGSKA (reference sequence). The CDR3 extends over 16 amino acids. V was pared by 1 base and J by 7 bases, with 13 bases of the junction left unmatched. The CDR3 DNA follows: TGCAGTGCTAGAGTAGCGGCGGGAGATCGTTATAATGAGCAGTTCTTC. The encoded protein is CSARVAAGDRYNEQFF.